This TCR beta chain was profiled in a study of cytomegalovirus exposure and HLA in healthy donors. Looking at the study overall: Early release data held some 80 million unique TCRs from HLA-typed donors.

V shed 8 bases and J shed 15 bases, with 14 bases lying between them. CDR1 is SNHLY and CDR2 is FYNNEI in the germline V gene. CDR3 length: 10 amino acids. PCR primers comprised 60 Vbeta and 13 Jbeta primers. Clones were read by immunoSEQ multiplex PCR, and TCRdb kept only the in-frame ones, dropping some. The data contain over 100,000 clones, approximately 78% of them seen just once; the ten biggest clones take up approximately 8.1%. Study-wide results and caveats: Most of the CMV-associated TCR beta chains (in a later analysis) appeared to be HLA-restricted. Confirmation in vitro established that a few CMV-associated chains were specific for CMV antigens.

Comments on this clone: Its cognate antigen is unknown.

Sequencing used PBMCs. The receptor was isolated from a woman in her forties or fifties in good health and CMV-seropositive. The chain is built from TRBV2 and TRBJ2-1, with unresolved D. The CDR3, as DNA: TGTGCCAGCTACGGAGCCTCAACGTTCTTC. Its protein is CASYGASTFF.